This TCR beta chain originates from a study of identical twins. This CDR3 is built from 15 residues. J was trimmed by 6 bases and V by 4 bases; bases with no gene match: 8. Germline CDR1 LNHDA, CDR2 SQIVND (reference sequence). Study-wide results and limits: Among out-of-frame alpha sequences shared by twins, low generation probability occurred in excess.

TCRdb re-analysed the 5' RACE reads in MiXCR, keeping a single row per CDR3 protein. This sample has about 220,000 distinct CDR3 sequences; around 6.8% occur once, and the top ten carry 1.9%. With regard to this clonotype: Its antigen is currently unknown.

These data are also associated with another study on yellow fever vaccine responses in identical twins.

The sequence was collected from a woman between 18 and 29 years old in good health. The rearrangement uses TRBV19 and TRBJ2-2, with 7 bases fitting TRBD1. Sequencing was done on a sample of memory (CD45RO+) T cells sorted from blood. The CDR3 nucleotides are TGTGCCAGTAGTACCGACAGGGTAGAATCCGGGGAGCTGTTTTTT. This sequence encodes CASSTDRVESGELFF. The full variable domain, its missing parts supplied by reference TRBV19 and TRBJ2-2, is DGGITQSPKYLFRKEGQNVTLSCEQNLNHDAMYWYRQDPGQGLRLIYYSQIVNDFQKGDIAEGYSVSREKKESFPLTVTSAQKNPTAFYLCASSTDRVESGELFFGEGSRLTVL.